This TCR beta chain was retrieved from a study of shared clonotypes between healthy human individuals. Study context: Per donor, CD8 memory used one plate, CD8 naive used two, CD4 memory used three and CD4 naive used three.

Findings and limits, study-wide: Clonotypes shared by all four sorted-subset donors had higher generation probabilities than non-shared clonotypes. Deeper or shallower sequencing was expected to change how clonotypes are shared among donors.

CD4+ cells underwent separation, giving CD45RA+ naive and CD45RA-negative memory subsets. Sequenced by immunoSEQ multiplex PCR; TCRdb stores in-frame clones only, minus some. Of around 700,000 clones listed, around two thirds are singletons. In the case of this clone: Its antigen is undetermined.

This receptor was obtained from a woman aged 25 to 39 in good health. Sequencing input: memory CD4+ T cells sorted from blood. The subset denotes: CD45RA-negative fraction.

CDR3 amino acids: CASSRPGAKNIQYF. The CDR3 DNA sequence: TGTGCCAGCAGCCGCCCCGGAGCCAAAAACATTCAGTACTTC. The chain couples TRBV6-5 to TRBJ2-4, with no clear D. This CDR3 spans 14 amino acids. Germline V gene lookup returns CDR1 MNHEY and CDR2 SVGAGI. V dropped 6 bases and J dropped 0 bases, with 9 bases sitting between them.